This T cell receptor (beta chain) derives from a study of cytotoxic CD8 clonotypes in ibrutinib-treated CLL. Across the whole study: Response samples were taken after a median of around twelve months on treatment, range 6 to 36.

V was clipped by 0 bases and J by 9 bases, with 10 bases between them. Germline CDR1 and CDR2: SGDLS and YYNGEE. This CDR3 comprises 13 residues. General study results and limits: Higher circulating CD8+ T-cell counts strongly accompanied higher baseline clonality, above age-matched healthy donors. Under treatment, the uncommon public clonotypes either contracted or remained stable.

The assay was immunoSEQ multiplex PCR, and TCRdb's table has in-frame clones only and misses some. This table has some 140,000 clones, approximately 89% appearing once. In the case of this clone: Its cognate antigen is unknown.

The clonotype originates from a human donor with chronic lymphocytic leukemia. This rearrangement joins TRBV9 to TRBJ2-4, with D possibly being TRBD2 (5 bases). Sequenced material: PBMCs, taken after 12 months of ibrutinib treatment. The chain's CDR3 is CASSVERESIQYF. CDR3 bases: TGTGCCAGCAGCGTAGAAAGGGAGTCCATTCAGTACTTC.